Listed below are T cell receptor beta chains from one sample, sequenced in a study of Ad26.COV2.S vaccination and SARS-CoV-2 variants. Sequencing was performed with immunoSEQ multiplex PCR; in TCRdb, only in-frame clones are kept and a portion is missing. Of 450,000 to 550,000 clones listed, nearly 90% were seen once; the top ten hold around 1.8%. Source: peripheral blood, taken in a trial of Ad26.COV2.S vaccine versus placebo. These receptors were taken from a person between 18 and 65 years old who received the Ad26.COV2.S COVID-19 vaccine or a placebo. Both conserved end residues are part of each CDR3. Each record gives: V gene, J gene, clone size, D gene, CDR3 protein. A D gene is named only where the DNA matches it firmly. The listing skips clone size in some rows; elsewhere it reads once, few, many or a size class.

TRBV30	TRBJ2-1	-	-	CAWSGGRGSNEQFF
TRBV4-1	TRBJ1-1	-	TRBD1	CASSHYTGGTEAFF
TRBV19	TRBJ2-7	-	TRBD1	CASSIDRTGYSYEQYF
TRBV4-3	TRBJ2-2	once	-	CASSQDRTRTGELFF
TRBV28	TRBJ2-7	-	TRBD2	CASSLTTSGVYEQYF
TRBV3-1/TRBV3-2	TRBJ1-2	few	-	CASSTGLGYTF
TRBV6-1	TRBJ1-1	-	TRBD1	CASSEAYRGNTEAFF
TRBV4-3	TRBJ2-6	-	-	CASSPWEGGSSGANVLTF
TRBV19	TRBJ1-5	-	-	CASTLSGGEGNQPQHF
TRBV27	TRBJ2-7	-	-	CASRRVGYEQYF
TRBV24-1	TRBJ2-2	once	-	CATSPDKNTGELFF
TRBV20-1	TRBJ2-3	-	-	CSGTGTDTQYF
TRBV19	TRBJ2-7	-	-	CASSMQGGYYEQYF
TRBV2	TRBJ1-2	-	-	CASSDGPGRGYTF
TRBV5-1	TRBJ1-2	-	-	CASSLGGGYTF
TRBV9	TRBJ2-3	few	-	CASSPHTDTQYF
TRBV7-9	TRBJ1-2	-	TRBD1	CASSSPGQEYNYGYTF
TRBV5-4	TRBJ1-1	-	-	CASSLRGTEAFF
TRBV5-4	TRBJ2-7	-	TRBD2	CASSLGGGASYEQYF
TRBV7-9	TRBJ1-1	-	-	CASSPEVNTEAFF
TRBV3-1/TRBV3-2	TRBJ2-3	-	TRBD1	CASSQDLTTGAQYF
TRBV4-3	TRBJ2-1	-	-	CASSSRGEGVQFF
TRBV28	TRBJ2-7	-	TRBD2	CASSAETSGRWYEQYF
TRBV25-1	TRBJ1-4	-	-	CASRRETGTNEKLFF